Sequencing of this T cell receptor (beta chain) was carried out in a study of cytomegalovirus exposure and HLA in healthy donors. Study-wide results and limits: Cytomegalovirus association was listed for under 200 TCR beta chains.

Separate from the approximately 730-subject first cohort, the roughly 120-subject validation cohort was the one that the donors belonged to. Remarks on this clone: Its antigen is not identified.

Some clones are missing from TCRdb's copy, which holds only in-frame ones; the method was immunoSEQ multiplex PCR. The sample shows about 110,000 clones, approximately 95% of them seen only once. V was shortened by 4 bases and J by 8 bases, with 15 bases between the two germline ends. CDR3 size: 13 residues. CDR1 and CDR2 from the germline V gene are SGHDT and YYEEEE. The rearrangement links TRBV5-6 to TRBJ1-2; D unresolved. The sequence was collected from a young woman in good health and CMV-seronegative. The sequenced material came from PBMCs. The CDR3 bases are TGTGCCAGCAGCGAGAACAGCCCCGTGGGCTACACCTTC. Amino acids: CASSENSPVGYTF.